This entry concerns a single T cell receptor (beta chain). The entry originates in a study of pediatric ulcerative colitis. The V gene lost 1 base and the J gene lost 3 bases, with 10 bases spanning the gap. This CDR3 has 14 residues. Germline CDR1 and CDR2: KGHSH and LQKENI. The survey-level immunoSEQ assay was used. Samples were sequenced at Survey level, maximum 500,000 reads. Generated by immunoSEQ multiplex PCR, the TCRdb table keeps only in-frame clones and is missing some. The sample carries more than 50,000 clones, about 87% recorded once. The sequenced sample consisted of blood. The chain combines TRBV18 with TRBJ2-7; tentative D call: TRBD1 (6 bases). This clonotype was obtained from a boy aged 10-17 years who was a control in a study of pediatric ulcerative colitis. The CDR3 DNA reads as TGTGCCAGCTCACCACAAGGGGACAACTACGAGCAGTACTTC. Translation: CASSPQGDNYEQYF.